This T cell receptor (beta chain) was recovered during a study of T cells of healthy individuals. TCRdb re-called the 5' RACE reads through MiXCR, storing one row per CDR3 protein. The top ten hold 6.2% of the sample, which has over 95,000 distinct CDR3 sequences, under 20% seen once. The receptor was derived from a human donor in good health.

The CDR3 reads CASSQDGVRADDQETQYF. The CDR3 DNA follows: TGCGCCAGCAGCCAAGATGGCGTTAGGGCAGACGACCAAGAGACCCAGTACTTC. The chain links TRBV4-1 to TRBJ2-5; the D is unclear. The CDR3 covers 18 residues. V was pared by 0 bases and J by 0 bases, with 17 bases between. Germline CDR1 reads MGHRA; CDR2 reads YSYEKL.